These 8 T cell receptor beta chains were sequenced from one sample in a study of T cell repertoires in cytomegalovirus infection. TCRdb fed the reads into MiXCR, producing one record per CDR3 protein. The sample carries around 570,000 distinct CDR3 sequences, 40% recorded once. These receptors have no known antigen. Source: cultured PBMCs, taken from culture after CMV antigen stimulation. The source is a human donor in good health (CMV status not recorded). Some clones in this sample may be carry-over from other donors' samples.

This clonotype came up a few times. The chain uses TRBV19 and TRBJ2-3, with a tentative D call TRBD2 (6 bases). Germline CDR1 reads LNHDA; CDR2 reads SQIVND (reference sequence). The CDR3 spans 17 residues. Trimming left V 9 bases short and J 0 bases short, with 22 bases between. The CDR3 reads CASERRGRDSSTDTQYF. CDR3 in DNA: TGTGCCAGCGAGAGGAGGGGAAGAGACAGTAGCACAGATACGCAGTATTTT.

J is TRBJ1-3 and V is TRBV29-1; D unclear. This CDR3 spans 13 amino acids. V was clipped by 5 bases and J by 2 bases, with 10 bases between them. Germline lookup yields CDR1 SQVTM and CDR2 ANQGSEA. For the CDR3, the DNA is TGCAGCGTTCAGGACCAGGCTGGAAACACCATATATTTT. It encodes CSVQDQAGNTIYF.

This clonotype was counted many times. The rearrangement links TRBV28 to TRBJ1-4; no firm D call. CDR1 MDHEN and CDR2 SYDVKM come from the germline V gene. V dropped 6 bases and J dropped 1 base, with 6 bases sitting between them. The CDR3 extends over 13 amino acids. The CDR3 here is CASSFGTNEKLFF. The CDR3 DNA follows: TGTGCCAGCAGCTTTGGAACTAATGAAAAACTGTTTTTT.

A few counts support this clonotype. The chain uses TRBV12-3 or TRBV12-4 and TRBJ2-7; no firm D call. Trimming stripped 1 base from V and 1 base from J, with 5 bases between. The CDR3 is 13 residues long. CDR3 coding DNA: TGTGCCAGCAGTTTAGACAATTCCTACGAGCAGTACTTC. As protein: CASSLDNSYEQYF.

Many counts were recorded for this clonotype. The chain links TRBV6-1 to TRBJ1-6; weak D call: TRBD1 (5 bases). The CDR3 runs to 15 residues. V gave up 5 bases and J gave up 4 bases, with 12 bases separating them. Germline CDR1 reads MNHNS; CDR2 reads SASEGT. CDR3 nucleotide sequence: TGTGCCAGCAGTTCGGGGACGGAATATAATTCACCCCTCCACTTT. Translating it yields CASSSGTEYNSPLHF.

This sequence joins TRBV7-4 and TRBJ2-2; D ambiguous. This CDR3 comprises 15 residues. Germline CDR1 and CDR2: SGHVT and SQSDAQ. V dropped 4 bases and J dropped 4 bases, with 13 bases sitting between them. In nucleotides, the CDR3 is TGTGCCAGCAGCTCCCACCGAGGTGGCACCGGGGAGCTGTTTTTT. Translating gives CASSSHRGGTGELFF.

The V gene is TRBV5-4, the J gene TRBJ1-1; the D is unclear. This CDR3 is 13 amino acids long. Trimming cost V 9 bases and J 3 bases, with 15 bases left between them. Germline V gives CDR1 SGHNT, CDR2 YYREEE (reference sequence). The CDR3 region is CATSPGPDTEAFF. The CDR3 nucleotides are TGTGCCACAAGTCCCGGGCCGGACACTGAAGCTTTCTTT.

The DNA of the CDR3 is TGTGCCAGCGAGGCGGGCGCGAACACCGGGGAGCTGTTTTTT. Protein: CASEAGANTGELFF. The J gene is TRBJ2-2, the V gene TRBV28, with D maybe TRBD2 (5 bases). V lost 8 bases, J lost 0 bases, and 10 bases lay in between. The germline V gene has CDR1 MDHEN and CDR2 SYDVKM. The CDR3 covers 14 residues.